Below, 26 T cell receptor beta chains from the same sample are listed, as sequenced in a study of T cell clonality in common variable immunodeficiency. Assay used: immunoSEQ multiplex PCR; TCRdb lists only in-frame clones, some missing. Singletons are absent from the sample, which has tens of thousands of clones. Sequenced material: peripheral blood mononuclear cells. The receptors shown here come from a person aged 18 to 75 in good health.

This clone occurred many times. Read coverage stops 3 residues before the CDR3 terminus; the germline J gene supplies the remainder. The chain combines TRBV13 with TRBJ1-2; TRBD1 aligns across 8 bases. The CDR3 consists of 16 residues. Germline V gives CDR1 PRHDT, CDR2 FYEKMQ (reference sequence). The chain's CDR3 is CASSLGTQGAVGGYTF. CDR3 DNA (partial): TGTGCCAGCAGCTTAGGCACTCAGGGGGCGGTCGGGGGC. Looking up the rest from reference TRBV13 and TRBJ1-2 gives the full variable domain: AAGVIQSPRHLIKEKRETATLKCYPIPRHDTVYWYQQGPGQDPQFLISFYEKMQSDKGSIPDRFSAQQFSDYHSELNMSSLELGDSALYFCASSLGTQGAVGGYTFGSGTRLTVV.

This clone occurred many times. The read terminates 3 residues ahead of where the CDR3 ends, so the germline J gene completes it. This chain uses TRBV5-5 with TRBJ2-7; TRBD1 matches 7 bases. Germline CDR1 reads SGHKS; CDR2 reads YYEKEE (reference sequence). CDR3 length: 14 residues. The V segment lost 5 bases and the J segment 3 bases; nucleotides outside the gene matches: 8. This CDR3 reads CASSPPDRVYEQYF. The CDR3 bases that were read are TGTGCCAGCAGTCCCCCAGACAGGGTCTACGAG.

This clone was counted at least ten times. Here the CDR3 reads CASSLGTIRAFF. Incomplete CDR3 DNA: TGTGCCAGCAGCTTAGGTACAATCAGA. The J gene is TRBJ1-1, the V gene TRBV11-2; D gene ambiguous. The read ends 3 residues shy of where the CDR3 ends; the end is completed using the germline J gene. The length of the CDR3 is 12 residues. The germline gives CDR1 SGHAT, CDR2 FQNNGV.

This clone was detected many times. The read ends 3 residues early relative to the CDR3; the germline J gene fills the gap. The chain combines TRBV20-1 with TRBJ2-1; 9 bases match TRBD1. V was clipped by 3 bases and J by 4 bases; unmatched bases: 7. The CDR3 totals 15 residues. Germline values: CDR1 DFQATT, CDR2 SNEGSKA (reference sequence). The CDR3 loop reads CSASSGTGFYNEQFF. Partial CDR3 DNA: TGCAGTGCTAGTTCCGGGACAGGGTTTTACAATGAG.

The table lists this clone with many counts. The read halts 3 residues ahead of the CDR3 end, with the missing end drawn from the germline J gene. The chain recombines TRBV5-4 with TRBJ1-2; 10 bases are shared with TRBD1. The CDR3 spans 14 residues. Germline CDR1 reads SGHNT; CDR2 reads YYREEE (reference sequence). The DNA read from the CDR3 is TGTGCCAGCAGCACCCGACAGGGGGCGTTGGGC. Its protein is CASSTRQGALG. The complete CDR3 protein is CASSTRQGALGYTF.

Details on this clone: The read halts 3 residues ahead of the CDR3 end, with the missing end drawn from the germline J gene. The identical CDR3 is also encoded by other nucleotide sequences in the sample. The chain joins TRBV7-9 to TRBJ1-5; D is undetermined. Germline V gene data show CDR1 as SEHNR and CDR2 as FQNEAQ (reference sequence). The germline V and J ends were trimmed by 0 bases and 2 bases, with 5 bases remaining between them. The CDR3 sequence is 14 residues long. CDR3 DNA, as far as it was read: TGTGCCAGCAGCTTAGCCGGGGGCAATCAGCCC. This codes for CASSLAGGNQP. The whole CDR3 region reads CASSLAGGNQPQHF.

This clone was seen many times. The CDR3 goes on 3 residues after the read ends, and that part is filled in from the germline J gene. V and J are TRBV7-2 and TRBJ1-2; TRBD1 agrees at 9 bases. This CDR3 is 14 amino acids long. From germline, CDR1 is SGHTA and CDR2 FQGNSA. CDR3 residues: CASSHQQGARGYTF. The sequenced CDR3 bases are TGTGCCAGCAGCCACCAACAGGGGGCAAGGGGA.

Ten or more counts support this clone. The read halts 3 residues ahead of the CDR3 end, with the missing end drawn from the germline J gene. This chain uses TRBV9 with TRBJ1-4, with a possible D match to TRBD1 (5 bases). V was shortened by 0 bases and J by 6 bases, with 9 bases between the two germline ends. This CDR3 spans 14 amino acids. Germline CDR1 reads SGDLS; CDR2 reads YYNGEE. The CDR3 spells CASSVGGADEKLFF. The DNA read from the CDR3 is TGTGCCAGCAGCGTAGGGGGCGCGGATGAAAAA.

This clone was detected many times. The CDR3 is cut off 3 residues early in the read; its end comes from the germline J gene. The chain has TRBV29-1 and TRBJ1-4; D unclear. V lost 4 bases, J lost 8 bases, and 14 bases lay in between. The germline gives CDR1 SQVTM, CDR2 ANQGSEA. This CDR3 is 13 amino acids long. The CDR3 DNA, read in part, is TGCAGCGTTGGAATGCCCCTCCGGGAAAAA. It is translated as CSVGMPLREK. The entire CDR3 sequence reads CSVGMPLREKLFF.

This clone was recorded many times. Read coverage stops 3 residues before the CDR3 terminus; the germline J gene supplies the remainder. The chain recombines TRBV7-9 with TRBJ2-7; 7 bases are shared with TRBD2. The CDR3 has 14 amino acids. Trimming removed 3 bases from V and 4 bases from J; junction bases left unmatched: 6. CDR1 and CDR2 from the germline V gene are SEHNR and FQNEAQ (reference sequence). This CDR3 is CASSFPQGGYEQYF. The CDR3 DNA, read in part, is TGTGCCAGCAGCTTCCCCCAGGGAGGGTACGAG.

Comments on this clone: The read comes to an end 3 residues before the CDR3 does, leaving the germline J gene to fill in the end. The chain couples TRBV11-3 to TRBJ2-5; a possible D gene is TRBD1 (6 bases). CDR1 and CDR2 (germline): SGHNT, YENEEA. The V gene lost 5 bases and the J gene lost 7 bases, with 17 bases spanning the gap. CDR3 length: 14 residues. Incomplete CDR3 DNA: TGTGCCAGCAGCACCCCGACAGGTTTCAGGACC. This encodes CASSTPTGFRT. The full CDR3 protein reads CASSTPTGFRTQYF.

This clone was detected ten times or more. The missing CDR3 end, 3 residues past where the read stops, is filled in from the germline J gene. The J gene is TRBJ2-7, the V gene TRBV5-1, with 9 positions matching TRBD2. The V gene's germline CDR1 is SGHRS and CDR2 YFSETQ. The CDR3 extends over 17 amino acids. After removal of 0 bases from V and 2 bases from J, the junction contained 9 bases not matched to a gene. Incomplete CDR3 DNA: TGCGCCAGCAGCTTGGCGGGGATAGCGGGAGCGACCTACGAG. This encodes CASSLAGIAGATYE. The full CDR3 is CASSLAGIAGATYEQYF.

In its sample, this clone was seen many times. The CDR3 is cut off 3 residues early in the read; its end comes from the germline J gene. The gene calls are TRBV15 and TRBJ2-7, with D unclear. This CDR3 is built from 15 residues. Germline V gene data show CDR1 as LNHNV and CDR2 as YYDKDF (reference sequence). Trimming cost V 0 bases and J 1 base, with 10 bases left between them. Here the CDR3 reads CATSRDNTVSYEQYF. CDR3 bases read: TGTGCCACCAGCAGAGATAATACAGTTTCCTACGAG.

This clone came up many times. The CDR3 end lies 3 residues beyond the end of the read and is filled in from the germline J gene. The J gene is TRBJ2-7, the V gene TRBV7-9, with D hard to call. The germline gives CDR1 SEHNR, CDR2 FQNEAQ (reference sequence). The V gene lost 5 bases and the J gene lost 2 bases, with 10 bases spanning the gap. The CDR3 totals 13 residues. CDR3 sequence: CASSNPDTYEQYF. Partial CDR3 DNA: TGTGCCAGCAGCAACCCCGACACCTACGAG. Variable domain in full (rest from reference TRBV7-9 and TRBJ2-7): DTGVSQNPRHKITKRGQNVTFRCDPISEHNRLYWYRQTLGQGPEFLTYFQNEAQLEKSRLLSDRFSAERPKGSFSTLEIQRTEQGDSAMYLCASSNPDTYEQYFGPGTRLTVT.

This clone has at least ten counts. Coverage ceases 3 residues before the CDR3 finishes, and the germline J gene fills in the end. V gene TRBV28 combines with J gene TRBJ1-1, with a tentative D call TRBD1 (6 bases). The CDR3 runs 12 residues. V was pared by 11 bases and J by 0 bases, with 10 bases between. Germline CDR1 is MDHEN and CDR2 is SYDVKM. CDR3 sequence: CAVPGVNTEAFF. Partial CDR3 DNA: TGTGCCGTGCCAGGGGTGAACACTGAA.

This clone was observed many times. The read is 3 residues too short to cover the CDR3 end, so that end is filled in from the germline J gene. The V gene is TRBV6-1, the J gene TRBJ1-4; D uncertain. The length of the CDR3 is 11 residues. Germline-derived CDR1 and CDR2 are MNHNS and SASEGT. CDR3 residues: CASSDLAELFF. CDR3 DNA (partial): TGTGCCAGCAGTGATTTGGCTGAA.

Many counts were recorded for this clone. CDR3 protein: CASSEAGQDPYGYTF. The sequenced part of the CDR3 DNA is TGTGCCAGCAGTGAAGCGGGACAGGATCCCTATGGC. The chain combines TRBV6-1 with TRBJ1-2; 8 nucleotides match TRBD1. The CDR3 end falls 3 residues outside the read, so it is completed with the germline J gene. V gave up 0 bases and J gave up 4 bases; unmatched junction bases: 4. There are 15 residues in the CDR3. CDR1 is MNHNS, CDR2 SASEGT, per germline.

This clone has a count of ten or more. Read coverage stops 3 residues before the CDR3 terminus; the germline J gene supplies the remainder. This chain connects TRBV18 to TRBJ1-1, with TRBD1 identical over 10 bases. Losses at the gene ends were 6 bases for V and 0 bases for J; bases not matched to a gene: 7. CDR1 KGHSH and CDR2 LQKENI come from the germline V gene. The CDR3 is 16 amino acids. This chain's CDR3 is CASSAGTGAMNTEAFF. Incomplete CDR3 DNA: TGTGCCAGCTCGGCGGGGACAGGGGCGATGAACACTGAA. Full variable domain (rest looked up from reference TRBV18 and TRBJ1-1): NAGVMQNPRHLVRRRGQEARLRCSPMKGHSHVYWYRQLPEEGLKFMVYLQKENIIDESGMPKERFSAEFPKEGPSILRIQQVVRGDSAAYFCASSAGTGAMNTEAFFGQGTRLTVV.

This clone has a count of ten or more. The read finishes 3 residues shy of the CDR3 end, and the germline J gene is used to complete it. The V call is TRBV7-3, the J call TRBJ1-6, with a tentative D call TRBD1 (6 bases). Germline CDR1 and CDR2: SGHTA and FQGTGA. The V gene lost 0 bases and the J gene lost 10 bases, with 13 bases spanning the gap. The CDR3 is 15 amino acids. The sequenced CDR3 bases are TGTGCCAGCAGCTTAACCAACAGGGCGGTCTCACCC. It specifies CASSLTNRAVSP. The entire CDR3 sequence reads CASSLTNRAVSPLHF. Full variable domain (rest looked up from reference TRBV7-3 and TRBJ1-6): GAGVSQTPSNKVTEKGKYVELRCDPISGHTALYWYRQSLGQGPEFLIYFQGTGAADDSGLPNDRFFAVRPEGSVSTLKIQRTERGDSAVYLCASSLTNRAVSPLHFGNGTRLTVT.

This clone has a count of ten or more. The CDR3 reads CASSLFGSGTGELFF. CDR3 DNA, as far as it was read: TGTGCCAGCAGCTTATTCGGTAGCGGGACCGGGGAG. J is TRBJ2-2 and V is TRBV7-2, with 7 positions matching TRBD2. The CDR3 end falls 3 residues outside the read, so it is completed with the germline J gene. CDR3 size: 15 residues. After removal of 2 bases from V and 5 bases from J, the junction contained 5 bases not matched to a gene. The germline CDR1 and CDR2 sequences are SGHTA and FQGNSA. The full variable domain, rest sourced from reference TRBV7-2 and TRBJ2-2, is GAGVSQSPSNKVTEKGKDVELRCDPISGHTALYWYRQSLGQGLEFLIYFQGNSAPDKSGLPSDRFSAERTGGSVSTLTIQRTQQEDSAVYLCASSLFGSGTGELFFGEGSRLTVL.

This clone was observed many times. The read finishes 3 residues shy of the CDR3 end, and the germline J gene is used to complete it. The chain is built from TRBV5-1 and TRBJ2-7, with 9 nucleotides matching TRBD1. Germline loops: CDR1 SGHRS, CDR2 YFSETQ. This CDR3 has 15 residues. V trimming: 4 bases; J trimming: 3 bases; junction bases outside the gene matches: 8. CDR3 amino acids: CASSAGQGRDYEQYF. Partial CDR3 DNA: TGCGCCAGCAGCGCCGGACAGGGGCGCGACTACGAG.

This clone was counted many times. The read comes to an end 3 residues before the CDR3 does, leaving the germline J gene to fill in the end. This chain links TRBV4-2 with TRBJ1-4; TRBD1 agrees at 8 bases. The CDR3 is 16 residues long. V lost 4 bases and J lost 8; bases outside the gene matches: 12. Germline CDR1 and CDR2: LGHNA and YNFKEQ. CDR3: CASSLHSGQGEEKLFF. Incomplete CDR3 DNA: TGTGCCAGCAGCCTCCACAGCGGACAGGGAGAGGAAAAA.

In this sample, this clone turned up many times. The read stops 3 residues short of the end of the CDR3; the missing end is completed from the germline J gene. The chain employs TRBV2 and TRBJ1-4; no firm D call. Germline CDR1 SNHLY, CDR2 FYNNEI. The germline V and J ends were trimmed by 0 bases and 9 bases, with 14 bases remaining between them. The CDR3 length is 15 residues. The DNA read from the CDR3 is TGTGCCAGCAGTGAAGCGACGGGGATAATGAAAAAA. Residues: CASSEATGIMKK. The whole CDR3 sequence is CASSEATGIMKKLFF.

This clone was found many times. The sequence runs out 3 residues before the end of the CDR3; the remainder is reconstructed from the germline J gene. The gene calls are TRBV5-4 and TRBJ1-1, with D maybe TRBD1 (5 bases). CDR1 and CDR2 from the germline V gene are SGHNT and YYREEE (reference sequence). The ends were cut back, 0 bases at V and 5 bases at J, with 8 bases in the middle. CDR3 length equals 13 residues. CDR3 bases read: TGTGCCAGCAGCTTGGCCCCAGGGACTGAA. Protein: CASSLAPGTE. The CDR3 reads in full as CASSLAPGTEAFF.

This clone was seen many times. The CDR3 is cut off 3 residues early in the read; its end comes from the germline J gene. This chain joins TRBV7-9 and TRBJ1-2, with D unresolved. In germline, CDR1 is SEHNR, CDR2 FQNEAQ (reference sequence). The V gene lost 2 bases and the J gene lost 4 bases, with 14 bases spanning the gap. The CDR3 spans 15 residues. The sequenced part of the CDR3 DNA is TGTGCCAGCAGCTTACCCGTTAAACAGATCTATGGC. Protein: CASSLPVKQIYG. The full CDR3 reads CASSLPVKQIYGYTF.

This clone was detected ten times or more. The missing CDR3 end, 3 residues past where the read stops, is filled in from the germline J gene. This rearrangement joins TRBV20-1 to TRBJ2-7; TRBD1 matches at 12 bases. Germline lookup yields CDR1 DFQATT and CDR2 SNEGSKA (reference sequence). CDR3 length: 17 amino acids. After removal of 2 bases from V and 2 bases from J, the junction contained 10 bases not matched to a gene. CDR3: CSARTDGRDRGPYEQYF. The sequenced CDR3 bases are TGCAGTGCTAGAACGGACGGGCGGGACAGGGGGCCCTACGAG.